The sequence of this TCR beta chain was determined in a study of vaccination effects on CD4 cells after COVID-19. Upon completion of 10 to 11 days in culture, CD4+ T cells were isolated. Each participant was administered two doses of either the BNT162b2 or the mRNA-1273 vaccine. A half-volume exchange with IL-2 medium occurred on days 3 and 7. Remarks on this clone: Its specificity is not known.

Libraries were prepared by immunoSEQ multiplex PCR; TCRdb keeps only in-frame clonotypes and omits some of them. The sample carries 60,000 to 80,000 clones, around 70% recorded once. Sequenced material: CD4+ T cells from PBMCs cultured without peptide, taken after COVID-19 vaccination. The clonotype comes from a human donor who received a COVID-19 vaccine.

The CDR3 loop is CASSQVYSGNTIYF. In DNA form, the CDR3 reads TGTGCCAGCAGCCAAGTCTACTCTGGAAACACCATATATTTT. The genes are TRBV3-1 (or the pseudogene TRBV3-2) and TRBJ1-3; no clear D. Germline assignment: CDR1 LGHDT and CDR2 YNNKEL (reference sequence). Trimming left V 1 base short and J 0 bases short, with 4 bases between. The CDR3 is made up of 14 amino acids.